The 14 T cell receptor beta chains listed next were all sequenced from one sample in a study of OX40 agonist ivuxolimab in advanced cancers. TCRdb keeps only in-frame clones here, not all; method: immunoSEQ multiplex PCR. The sample consists of 96,000 or so clones, 84% of them appearing once. This sample comprised CD4+ or CD8+ T cells sorted from blood, obtained in a trial of the OX40 agonist ivuxolimab. These receptors originate from an adult with an advanced solid tumor such as melanoma, head and neck, liver or kidney cancer.

This clone was recorded only once. This chain connects TRBV11-1 to TRBJ1-1, with D possibly matching TRBD1 (5 bases). CDR3 length: 14 residues. Germline V lookup: CDR1 SGHAT, CDR2 FQDESV (reference sequence). The ends were cut back, 1 base at V and 5 bases at J, with 11 bases in the middle. The CDR3 sequence: CASSLVYRGTEAFF. The CDR3 region has the DNA TGTGCCAGCAGCTTAGTTTATCGGGGGACTGAAGCTTTCTTT.

This clone was seen a single time. The chain joins TRBV5-4 to TRBJ1-6; D unclear. Trimming removed 4 bases from V and 3 bases from J, with 8 bases in between. Germline CDR1 and CDR2: SGHNT and YYREEE (reference sequence). This CDR3 region has 14 residues. The CDR3 nucleotides read TGTGCCAGCAGCGGGGTTCTCTATAATTCACCCCTCCACTTT. This gives the protein CASSGVLYNSPLHF.

The chain couples TRBV19 to TRBJ1-1; 7 positions match TRBD1. Germline values: CDR1 LNHDA, CDR2 SQIVND (reference sequence). V lost 4 bases, J lost 1 base, and 6 bases stayed unmatched. The CDR3 length is 15 residues. DNA of the CDR3: TGTGCCAGTAGTAGACCGGGACAGAGGAACACTGAAGCTTTCTTT. This sequence encodes CASSRPGQRNTEAFF.

This clone was detected only once. The gene calls are TRBV6-5 and TRBJ2-5; possible D gene TRBD1, 6 bases. Germline values: CDR1 MNHEY, CDR2 SVGAGI. The V and J ends lost 5 bases and 2 bases respectively, with 9 bases between them. This CDR3 has 13 amino acids. The CDR3 DNA sequence: TGTGCCAGCAGTGGTCAGGGGCAAGAGACCCAGTACTTC. Amino acid sequence: CASSGQGQETQYF.

CDR3 residues: CASSQTVRFTGELFF. The CDR3 DNA follows: TGCGCCAGCAGCCAAACCGTCAGATTCACCGGGGAGCTGTTTTTT. The V gene is TRBV4-3, the J gene TRBJ2-2; no firm D call. Germline loops: CDR1 LGHNA, CDR2 YSLEER. V was pared by 2 bases and J by 4 bases, with 11 bases between. CDR3 length: 15 residues.

CDR3 DNA sequence: TGTGCCAGCAGGAGCAGCTTAAACCTCTATGGCTACACCTTC. This codes for CASRSSLNLYGYTF. This chain links TRBV27 with TRBJ1-2, with D unclear. CDR3 length equals 14 residues. The V gene's germline CDR1 is MNHEY and CDR2 SMNVEV (reference sequence). Trimming removed 6 bases from V and 4 bases from J, with 15 bases in between.

The rearrangement joins TRBV5-1 to TRBJ2-3; either TRBD1 or TRBD2 may fit D (5 bases each). Germline assignment: CDR1 SGHRS and CDR2 YFSETQ. The CDR3 runs to 15 residues. V was trimmed by 2 bases and J by 2 bases, leaving 12 bases between them. The CDR3 here is CASSFRRGSTDTQYF. CDR3 bases: TGCGCCAGCAGCTTCCGACGGGGCTCCACAGATACGCAGTATTTT.

The V and J genes are TRBV19 and TRBJ2-5; 12 bases are a match to TRBD2. Per germline, CDR1 LNHDA and CDR2 SQIVND (reference sequence). Unmatched junction bases numbered 18, after V lost 5 bases and J lost 2 bases. The CDR3 runs to 20 residues. The CDR3 DNA sequence: TGTGCCAGTAGTCTTCGAGGGGGGGGCGTACTAGCGGGAGGTCAAGAGACCCAGTACTTC. Protein sequence: CASSLRGGGVLAGGQETQYF. Together with reference TRBV19 and TRBJ2-5, the CDR3 gives the full variable domain: DGGITQSPKYLFRKEGQNVTLSCEQNLNHDAMYWYRQDPGQGLRLIYYSQIVNDFQKGDIAEGYSVSREKKESFPLTVTSAQKNPTAFYLCASSLRGGGVLAGGQETQYFGPGTRLLVL.

This chain uses TRBV19 with TRBJ2-7, with a tentative D call TRBD2 (6 bases). V was cut by 5 bases and J by 3 bases, with 14 bases left in between. CDR3 size: 14 residues. In germline, CDR1 is LNHDA, CDR2 SQIVND (reference sequence). The chain's CDR3 is CASSPGTLGYEQYF. For the CDR3, the DNA is TGTGCCAGTAGTCCCGGGACTCTGGGCTACGAGCAGTACTTC.

Written as DNA, the CDR3 is TGCAGCGTTGAGGGCAGCTCCTACGAGCAGTACTTC. It codes for CSVEGSSYEQYF. The rearrangement links TRBV29-1 to TRBJ2-7; no firm D call. Germline CDR1 is SQVTM and CDR2 is ANQGSEA. The CDR3 runs 12 residues. Trimming shortened V by 3 bases and J by 0 bases, and 6 bases separated the two germline ends.

The V and J genes are TRBV9 and TRBJ2-5; possible D gene TRBD1, 6 bases. Germline V gene data show CDR1 as SGDLS and CDR2 as YYNGEE. This CDR3 comprises 13 residues. Trimming stripped 4 bases from V and 4 bases from J, with 11 bases between. CDR3 sequence: CASSTGHGETQYF. In DNA form, the CDR3 reads TGTGCCAGCAGCACAGGGCATGGAGAGACCCAGTACTTC.

This chain uses TRBV14 with TRBJ1-4; D perhaps matches TRBD1 (5 bases). Looked up from germline, CDR1 is SGHDN and CDR2 is FVKESK. The V end was cut by 4 bases, the J end by 0 bases, with 15 bases between. The CDR3 length is 17 residues. The CDR3 DNA sequence: TGTGCCAGCAGCCGGGGCAGGCCTTATGCAACTAATGAAAAACTGTTTTTT. The encoded protein is CASSRGRPYATNEKLFF.

The V call is TRBV6-5, the J call TRBJ1-1, with TRBD1 identical over 7 bases. The CDR3 runs to 13 residues. In germline, CDR1 is MNHEY, CDR2 SVGAGI. The V and J ends lost 6 bases and 5 bases, in that order; junction bases with no gene match: 6. The CDR3 DNA sequence: TGTGCCAGCAGGAGACAGGGATCGACTGAAGCTTTCTTT. As protein: CASRRQGSTEAFF.

This clone occurred a few times. The chain combines TRBV19 with TRBJ2-7; 8 bases fit TRBD1. The CDR3 totals 13 residues. Looked up from germline, CDR1 is LNHDA and CDR2 is SQIVND (reference sequence). The junction had 6 bases not matched to a gene; V was cut back by 6 bases and J by 5 bases. This chain's CDR3 is CASRETGDDEQYF. DNA of the CDR3: TGTGCCAGTAGGGAGACAGGGGACGACGAGCAGTACTTC.